This entry concerns a single T cell receptor (beta chain). Its target is not known. This sample stems from a study of long-term antiretroviral therapy in people with HIV. Study-level points and caveats: HIV repertoires showed narrower CDR3 length ranges than controls.

There are 15 residues in the CDR3. Germline CDR1 and CDR2: GTSNPN and SVGIG (reference sequence). After removal of 1 base from V and 5 bases from J, the junction contained 5 bases not matched to a gene. This was the immunoSEQ v3.0 assay at survey level. Here immunoSEQ multiplex PCR was the method, and the copy in TCRdb shows in-frame clones only, minus some. The table has some 22,000 clones, approximately 91% seen once. The source was unsorted PBMCs, collected 0.6 years after starting antiretroviral therapy. The chain carries TRBV30 and TRBJ2-1; 10 bases are a match to TRBD2. The clonotype originates from a man in his 60s with HIV. The CDR3 DNA follows: TGTGCCTGGAGTGGGGTAGCGGGAGGCAACAATGAGCAGTTCTTC. Residues: CAWSGVAGGNNEQFF. Full variable domain (missing parts from reference TRBV30 and TRBJ2-1): SQTIHQWPATLVQPVGSPLSLECTVEGTSNPNLYWYRQAAGRGLQLLFYSVGIGQISSEVPQNLSASRPQDRQFILSSKKLLLSDSGFYLCAWSGVAGGNNEQFFGPGTRLTVL.